The 20 T cell receptor beta chains presented below share a single source sample, sequenced in a study of T cells in Graves' hyperthyroidism and ophthalmopathy. TCR beta CDR3 region amplification was performed from RNA transcripts. First-round RT-PCR targeting the TCR CDR3 was performed with the HTBI primer set. TCRdb processed the multiplex PCR reads anew with MiXCR; each CDR3 protein has one entry. The sample records under 350,000 distinct CDR3 sequences, roughly an eighth being singletons. Material for sequencing was blood. The receptors were sampled from a middle-aged woman with Graves' ophthalmopathy.

CDR3 region: CSVTDRTGMNTEAFF. CDR3 in DNA: TGCAGCGTGACAGACCGGACAGGAATGAACACTGAAGCTTTCTTT. V is TRBV29-1 and J is TRBJ1-1; the match to TRBD1 covers 7 bases. Germline V lookup: CDR1 SQVTM, CDR2 ANQGSEA. V lost 6 bases, J lost 0 bases, and 10 bases stayed unmatched. This CDR3 is 15 amino acids long.

This clonotype was recorded at least ten times. V and J are TRBV28 and TRBJ1-5; unclear D gene. V shed 1 base and J shed 1 base, with 8 bases lying between them. Germline V gene data show CDR1 as MDHEN and CDR2 as SYDVKM. This CDR3 has 15 amino acids. The CDR3, as DNA: TGTGCCAGCAGTTTATTATCGGGGAGCAATCAGCCCCAGCATTTT. This codes for CASSLLSGSNQPQHF.

This clonotype was counted only a few times. The chain recombines TRBV4-1 with TRBJ2-7; D tentatively fits TRBD1 or TRBD2 (5 bases each). V was cut by 4 bases and J by 0 bases, with 19 bases left in between. Germline lookup yields CDR1 MGHRA and CDR2 YSYEKL. This CDR3 comprises 17 residues. In DNA, the CDR3 is TGCGCCAGCAGCCCGTATCCGGGGCCGAGAAGCTCCTACGAGCAGTACTTC. The encoded protein is CASSPYPGPRSSYEQYF.

The chain employs TRBV4-1 and TRBJ2-2, with 8 bases fitting TRBD2. CDR1 is MGHRA, CDR2 YSYEKL, per germline. The trim removed 4 bases at V and 6 bases at J, leaving 7 bases unmatched. The CDR3 covers 15 residues. CDR3 sequence reads: CASSPPRGGAGELFF. The CDR3 DNA follows: TGCGCCAGCAGCCCCCCCCGGGGGGGGGCCGGGGAGCTGTTTTTT.

There are many counts of this clonotype. The chain uses TRBV6-1 and TRBJ2-3; D may be TRBD2 (6 bases). The germline V and J ends were trimmed by 6 bases and 1 base, with 20 bases remaining between them. The CDR3 totals 17 residues. Per the germline V gene, CDR1 is MNHNS and CDR2 is SASEGT. CDR3 loop: CASSDGRGRGRTDTQYF. CDR3 coding DNA: TGTGCCAGCAGCGACGGGCGTGGGCGGGGCCGCACAGATACGCAGTATTTT.

This clonotype was observed a few times. V gene TRBV5-5 combines with J gene TRBJ2-5; D call uncertain. Germline V gene data show CDR1 as SGHKS and CDR2 as YYEKEE (reference sequence). This CDR3 is built from 15 residues. Deletions cut 4 bases from V and 5 bases from J, with 18 bases between. The chain's CDR3 is CASSQIDSLWETQYF. CDR3 in DNA: TGTGCCAGCAGCCAGATCGACTCTCTCTGGGAGACCCAGTACTTC.

The chain joins TRBV24-1 to TRBJ2-3, with D perhaps being TRBD1 or TRBD2 (5 bases each). Germline V gene data show CDR1 as KGHDR and CDR2 as SFDVKD. The CDR3 runs 15 residues. The germline V and J ends were trimmed by 4 bases and 1 base, with 11 bases remaining between them. Here the CDR3 DNA reads TGTGCCACCAGTGAAGAGGGGCTTCGCACAGATACGCAGTATTTT. Translating gives CATSEEGLRTDTQYF.

A word on this clonotype: A much more abundant neighbour one base away suggests this may be a read error. V and J are TRBV6-1 and TRBJ1-5; no clear D gene. The germline V gene has CDR1 MNHNS and CDR2 SASEGT. The CDR3 sequence is 10 residues long. The CDR3 DNA follows: TGTCCCAGCAGTGTCCAGCCCCAGCATTTT. It specifies CPSSVQPQHF.

This clonotype was counted many times. This CDR3 is CASSYKTSGPEQYF. CDR3 bases: TGTGCCAGCAGTTACAAGACTAGCGGTCCCGAGCAGTACTTC. This chain connects TRBV6-2 or TRBV6-3 to TRBJ2-7, with 9 positions matching TRBD2. Germline values: CDR1 MNHEY, CDR2 SVGEGT. This CDR3 comprises 14 residues. V gave up 2 bases and J gave up 6 bases; unmatched junction bases: 5.

The table lists this clonotype with many counts. The rearrangement uses TRBV12-3 or TRBV12-4 and TRBJ2-7, with D tentatively TRBD1 or TRBD2 (6 bases each). This CDR3 spans 14 amino acids. Deletions cut 4 bases from V and 0 bases from J, with 10 bases between. This CDR3 is CASSWRDNSYEQYF. The CDR3 DNA follows: TGTGCCAGCAGTTGGCGGGACAACTCCTACGAGCAGTACTTC.

This clonotype was seen a handful of times. This chain uses TRBV3-1 with TRBJ2-5, with 11 bases that match TRBD2. The CDR3 is 14 amino acids. V shed 5 bases, J shed 5 bases, and the junction held 4 bases outside the gene matches. Germline V gene lookup returns CDR1 LGHDT and CDR2 YNNKEL (reference sequence). CDR3 sequence reads: CASSELAGVETQYF. The CDR3 coding sequence is TGTGCCAGCAGCGAACTAGCGGGGGTTGAGACCCAGTACTTC.

This clonotype was counted at least ten times. This chain joins TRBV7-2 and TRBJ2-3, with 11 bases lining up with TRBD2. Germline V lookup: CDR1 SGHTA, CDR2 FQGNSA. Trimming cost V 4 bases and J 5 bases; bases outside gene matches: 11. The CDR3 consists of 17 residues. In nucleotides, the CDR3 is TGTGCCAGCAGCTCACTAGCGGGGGAGGTCTCGGGAGATACGCAGTATTTT. This encodes CASSSLAGEVSGDTQYF.

Details on this clonotype: A much larger clone lies one base from this, so it may be a read error. The V and J genes are TRBV5-5 and TRBJ2-1, with D perhaps matching TRBD2 (6 bases). The germline V gene has CDR1 SGHKS and CDR2 YYEKEE (reference sequence). The CDR3 loop spans 16 amino acids. The CDR3 region is CASRPGLPLTYNERFF. CDR3 nucleotides: TGTGCCAGCAGACCCGGACTACCGTTAACCTACAATGAGCGGTTCTTC.

The V call is TRBV15, the J call TRBJ2-1; D is perhaps TRBD2 (6 bases). The CDR3 covers 14 residues. V lost 3 bases, J lost 10 bases, and 16 bases lay in between. Germline V lookup: CDR1 LNHNV, CDR2 YYDKDF (reference sequence). DNA for the CDR3: TGTGCCACCAGCAGGGGGGACTTCAGCCGGGAGCAGTTCTTC. Protein sequence: CATSRGDFSREQFF.

This clonotype was seen more than once but under ten times. The V and J genes are TRBV19 and TRBJ2-1; perhaps TRBD1 as D (6 bases). Trimming removed 2 bases at V and 7 bases at J, with 15 bases between. The CDR3 has 15 residues. Germline-derived CDR1 and CDR2 are LNHDA and SQIVND (reference sequence). Here the CDR3 DNA reads TGTGCCAGTAGTATACGTATCAGGGGATGGAATGAGCAGTTCTTC. Protein sequence: CASSIRIRGWNEQFF.

This clonotype was recorded at least ten times. The chain is built from TRBV29-1 and TRBJ2-1, with D unclear. V lost 7 bases and J lost 3, with 13 bases in between. CDR3 length: 13 amino acids. In germline, CDR1 is SQVTM, CDR2 ANQGSEA. CDR3 in amino acids: CSGVGNYYNEQFF. The DNA of the CDR3 is TGCAGCGGGGTTGGCAACTACTACAATGAGCAGTTCTTC.

The rearrangement uses TRBV18 and TRBJ1-2, with TRBD1 identical over 9 bases. The V and J ends lost 6 bases and 2 bases, in that order; junction bases with no gene match: 10. This CDR3 has 16 amino acids. Germline lookup yields CDR1 KGHSH and CDR2 LQKENI. The CDR3 sequence: CASSALPGQGNYGYTF. CDR3 nucleotides: TGTGCCAGCTCGGCCCTTCCCGGACAGGGGAACTATGGCTACACCTTC.

V and J are TRBV5-6 and TRBJ2-1; D call uncertain. CDR3 size: 16 residues. Germline loops: CDR1 SGHDT, CDR2 YYEEEE. The germline V and J ends were trimmed by 7 bases and 0 bases, with 17 bases remaining between them. Here the CDR3 reads CASSAVGRSSYNEQFF. DNA for the CDR3: TGTGCCAGCTCCGCCGTTGGGCGGAGCTCCTACAATGAGCAGTTCTTC. Full variable domain (missing parts from reference TRBV5-6 and TRBJ2-1): DAGVTQSPTHLIKTRGQQVTLRCSPKSGHDTVSWYQQALGQGPQFIFQYYEEEERQRGNFPDRFSGHQFPNYSSELNVNALLLGDSALYLCASSAVGRSSYNEQFFGPGTRLTVL.

Many counts were recorded for this clonotype. The chain links TRBV5-1 to TRBJ2-7, with D possibly TRBD1 on 5 matching bases. CDR3 length: 12 amino acids. CDR1 SGHRS and CDR2 YFSETQ come from the germline V gene. Trimming took off 4 bases at V and 6 bases at J, with 11 bases between the two ends. The CDR3 reads CASSDLGAEQYF. The CDR3, as DNA: TGCGCCAGCAGCGACCTAGGGGCCGAGCAGTACTTC.

In this sample, this clonotype turned up many times. The chain couples TRBV29-1 to TRBJ2-1; possibly TRBD1 for D (6 bases). CDR3 length equals 15 residues. Trimming removed 3 bases at V and 9 bases at J, with 21 bases between. Germline-derived CDR1 and CDR2 are SQVTM and ANQGSEA. The chain's CDR3 is CSVEWEQGLRAEQFF. CDR3 bases: TGCAGCGTTGAGTGGGAACAGGGTCTTAGGGCTGAGCAGTTCTTC.